Listed below are T cell receptor beta chains from one sample, sequenced in a study of CD8+ T cells in alopecia areata. Generated by immunoSEQ multiplex PCR, the TCRdb table keeps only in-frame clones and is missing some. Of some 120,000 clones listed, approximately 58% are singletons. Here the sequenced sample was CD4+ T cells sorted from blood, taken at week 0. These receptors came from a human donor with alopecia areata. Both conserved end residues are part of each CDR3. D genes are given only for firm matches. Size is stated for part of the rows, as once, few or many counts, or as a class when the clone is expanded.

TRBV6-5	TRBJ1-1	.	.	13	TGTGCCAGCAGTGAACACGCGAACACTGAAGCTTTCTTT	CASSEHANTEAFF
TRBV7-6	TRBJ2-1	.	TRBD2	16	TGTGCCAGCAGCTTAGCGACTAGCGGGGGGTACAATGAGCAGTTCTTC	CASSLATSGGYNEQFF
TRBV10-3	TRBJ2-3	.	TRBD2	15	TGTGCCATCCAGGCGGGGGGCCCATCCACAGATACGCAGTATTTT	CAIQAGGPSTDTQYF
TRBV10-3	TRBJ2-5	.	.	14	TGTGCCATCTCCCGGGCGGCAGTTCAAGAGACCCAGTACTTC	CAISRAAVQETQYF
TRBV6-6	TRBJ1-5	.	.	15	TGTGCCAGCAGTTCGACCTTGGACAGCAGTCAGCCCCAGCATTTT	CASSSTLDSSQPQHF
TRBV19	TRBJ2-6	.	.	15	TGTGCCAGTAGCAGGGGAGACTCTGGGGCCAACGTCCTGACTTTC	CASSRGDSGANVLTF
TRBV2	TRBJ1-6	.	.	14	TGTGCCAGCAGTCGGACGCGGGAGGATTCACCCCTCCACTTT	CASSRTREDSPLHF
TRBV19	TRBJ2-1	.	TRBD1	13	TGTGCCAGTAGTATGCCGACAGGGAATGAGCAGTTCTTC	CASSMPTGNEQFF
TRBV5-1	TRBJ2-3	.	TRBD2	15	TGCGCCAGCAGCGCGGGGGATGGGGGATCGGATACGCAGTATTTT	CASSAGDGGSDTQYF
TRBV12-5	TRBJ1-5	.	.	13	TGTGCTAGTGGTTTCGGGCGGTCTTGGCCCCAGCATTTT	CASGFGRSWPQHF
TRBV5-6	TRBJ1-1	few	.	15	TGTGCCAGCAGCTTGTGGGCTTCAGGGAACACTGAAGCTTTCTTT	CASSLWASGNTEAFF
TRBV29-1	TRBJ1-2	few	.	12	TGCAGCGTTGACCCGGGGAACTATGGCTACACCTTC	CSVDPGNYGYTF
TRBV7-3	TRBJ2-3	.	TRBD2	16	TGTGCCAGCAGCTCCGGGACTAGCGGGCGCACAGATACGCAGTATTTT	CASSSGTSGRTDTQYF
TRBV6-5	TRBJ1-2	.	.	13	TGTGCCAGCAGTTACCATGTAAAGGTTGGCTACACCTTC	CASSYHVKVGYTF
TRBV28	TRBJ1-3	few	.	17	TGTGCCAGCAGTTTACGAGGTCAGGGGAGCTCTGGAAACACCATATATTTT	CASSLRGQGSSGNTIYF
TRBV15	TRBJ2-7	.	TRBD2	17	TGTGCCACCAGCACACAGACTAGCGGCTTCAGCTCCTACGAGCAGTACTTC	CATSTQTSGFSSYEQYF
TRBV28	TRBJ2-7	.	.	11	TGTGCCAGCACAGGGGGGGGCGAGCAGTACTTC	CASTGGGEQYF
TRBV4-3	TRBJ2-3	.	.	16	TGCGCCAGCAGCCGCCTGGGGGGGGCGTCCACAGATACGCAGTATTTT	CASSRLGGASTDTQYF
TRBV5-4	TRBJ2-3	.	TRBD2	16	TGTGCCAGCAGCTTGCGACTAGCTGGGAGCACAGATACGCAGTATTTT	CASSLRLAGSTDTQYF
TRBV6-5	TRBJ1-1	.	TRBD1	13	TGTGCCAGCAGTCGACAGGGGGGGTCTGAAGCTTTCTTT	CASSRQGGSEAFF
TRBV15	TRBJ1-1	.	.	17	TGTGCCACCAGCAGAGATCGCCTTTTGGACGGGAACACTGAAGCTTTCTTT	CATSRDRLLDGNTEAFF
TRBV5-1	TRBJ2-3	.	.	13	TGCGCCAGCAGGCCTAGCTTAGCAGATACGCAGTATTTT	CASRPSLADTQYF
TRBV4-2	TRBJ1-6	.	.	19	TGTGCCAGCAGCCAAGACCCCTTCCCTGGATCCTCCTATAATTCACCCCTCCACTTT	CASSQDPFPGSSYNSPLHF
TRBV4-3	TRBJ2-4	.	TRBD1	14	TGCGCCAGCAGCCAAGTTAGGGGGCGCGACATTCAGTACTTC	CASSQVRGRDIQYF
TRBV6-5	TRBJ1-6	.	TRBD1	14	TGTGCCAGCAGTTACTCACAGGGGAACTCACCCCTCCACTTT	CASSYSQGNSPLHF
TRBV2	TRBJ2-3	.	TRBD2	15	TGTGCCAGCAGCCCGGGGACTACGGGTCAAGATACGCAGTATTTT	CASSPGTTGQDTQYF
TRBV5-1	TRBJ2-7	.	.	15	TGCGCCAGCAGCTTGGGTGGGCAGGCCGGCGACGAGCAGTACTTC	CASSLGGQAGDEQYF
TRBV6-5	TRBJ2-1	.	TRBD2	15	TGTGCCAGCAGTTTAGCGGGAGCTCGGTACAATGAGCAGTTCTTC	CASSLAGARYNEQFF
TRBV29-1	TRBJ1-5	.	TRBD1	17	TGCAGCGTAGATCAAGGACAGGTCTTTTATAGCAATCAGCCCCAGCATTTT	CSVDQGQVFYSNQPQHF
TRBV5-4	TRBJ2-7	.	TRBD1	15	TGTGCCAGCAGCGACCCGGGACAGGGGATCTACGAGCAGTACTTC	CASSDPGQGIYEQYF
TRBV5-1	TRBJ1-3	.	.	14	TGCGCCAGCAGCTTGGAGGGTGTCGGAAACACCATATATTTT	CASSLEGVGNTIYF
TRBV7-8	TRBJ2-1	.	.	12	TGTGCCAGCAGCAGGGGCGGCAATGAGCAGTTCTTC	CASSRGGNEQFF
TRBV19	TRBJ2-5	.	.	14	TGTGCCAGTGCTCACAGGCCTAACCAAGAGACCCAGTACTTC	CASAHRPNQETQYF
TRBV15	TRBJ2-7	few	TRBD1	17	TGTGCCACCAGCAGAGAACAGGGACAGGGCGTAAGCTACGAGCAGTACTTC	CATSREQGQGVSYEQYF
TRBV7-2	TRBJ1-1	few	.	14	TGTGCCAGCAGCTTAGGGACCGACAGGAGTGAAGCTTTCTTT	CASSLGTDRSEAFF
TRBV6-1	TRBJ1-6	.	.	13	TGTGCCAGCAGCGAACAGAATAATTCACCCCTCCACTTT	CASSEQNNSPLHF
TRBV4-2	TRBJ2-1	.	.	14	TGTGCCAGCAGCCAATCGAGCTCCTACAATGAGCAGTTCTTC	CASSQSSSYNEQFF
TRBV5-1	TRBJ2-7	.	.	12	TGCGCCAGCAGCCCGCAGTTCGCCGAGCAGTACTTC	CASSPQFAEQYF